This entry lists 6 T cell receptor beta chains sequenced from one sample in a study of T cell repertoires in cytomegalovirus infection. TCRdb recomputed calls from the reads with MiXCR, one row per CDR3 protein. The sample has fewer than 200,000 distinct CDR3 sequences, about an eighth seen once; the top ten hold 25% to 30%. Sequencing used PBMCs. Receptor source: a human donor in good health (CMV status not recorded). Some clones in this sample may be carry-over from other donors' samples.

The genes are TRBV5-4 and TRBJ2-2, with TRBD2 matching 7 bases. The germline CDR1 and CDR2 sequences are SGHNT and YYREEE (reference sequence). The CDR3 sequence is 16 residues long. V dropped 7 bases and J dropped 0; count of bases not matched to a gene: 9. The CDR3 region has the DNA TGTGCCAGCTCGACCGGGGGGTCGCCGAACACCGGGGAGCTGTTTTTT. Encoded protein: CASSTGGSPNTGELFF.

The chain combines TRBV30 with TRBJ2-1; D gene uncertain. Germline lookup yields CDR1 GTSNPN and CDR2 SVGIG (reference sequence). The germline V and J ends were trimmed by 5 bases and 0 bases, with 11 bases remaining between them. The CDR3 contains 14 residues. CDR3: CAWDKGTSYNEQFF. The CDR3 DNA is TGTGCCTGGGATAAGGGTACCTCCTACAATGAGCAGTTCTTC.

This clonotype was recorded many times. The V and J genes are TRBV7-2 and TRBJ2-1; 11 bases align to TRBD2. The germline V gene has CDR1 SGHTA and CDR2 FQGNSA. V lost 5 bases to trimming and J lost 8 bases; unmatched junction nucleotides: 8. The CDR3 sequence is 15 residues long. The CDR3 bases are TGTGCCAGCAGCCTAGGGGGGACTAGCGGCGATGAGCAGTTCTTC. This encodes CASSLGGTSGDEQFF. Supplemented by reference TRBV7-2 and TRBJ2-1, the full variable domain reads GAGVSQSPSNKVTEKGKDVELRCDPISGHTALYWYRQSLGQGLEFLIYFQGNSAPDKSGLPSDRFSAERTGGSVSTLTIQRTQQEDSAVYLCASSLGGTSGDEQFFGPGTRLTVL.

This clonotype occurred many times. The V gene is TRBV20-1, the J gene TRBJ2-5; tentative D call: TRBD1 (5 bases). This CDR3 is built from 13 residues. Germline V gene sequence: CDR1 DFQATT, CDR2 SNEGSKA (reference sequence). Trimming removed 6 bases at V and 5 bases at J, with 16 bases between. As DNA, the CDR3 is TGCAGTGCGCCAGACGGGTCAGGGGAGACCCAGTACTTC. Its protein is CSAPDGSGETQYF.

The V and J genes are TRBV7-9 and TRBJ1-6; TRBD1 agrees at 9 bases. This CDR3 is built from 17 residues. After removal of 5 bases from V and 0 bases from J, the junction contained 5 bases not matched to a gene. CDR1 and CDR2 (germline): SEHNR, FQNEAQ (reference sequence). Here the CDR3 DNA reads TGTGCCAGCAGCCAGATGGACAGGGGCTCCTATAATTCACCCCTCCACTTT. Translating it yields CASSQMDRGSYNSPLHF.

The V gene is TRBV5-5, the J gene TRBJ2-5, with 8 bases that match TRBD2. This CDR3 is 17 amino acids long. Germline V lookup: CDR1 SGHKS, CDR2 YYEKEE (reference sequence). Germline trimming cut 0 bases from V and 3 bases from J; bases unmatched to any gene: 10. CDR3 protein: CASSLVASSGSKETQYF. CDR3 in DNA: TGTGCCAGCAGCTTGGTGGCGTCTAGCGGGTCAAAAGAGACCCAGTACTTC.